Listed below are T cell receptor beta chains from one sample, sequenced in a study of blood T cells in healthy people across ages. TCRdb passed the 5' RACE reads through MiXCR, listing each CDR3 protein once. The sample contains roughly 500,000 distinct CDR3 sequences, approximately 27% of which appear only once. Specimen: blood. The source is a woman between 65 and 79 years old in good health. Both conserved end residues are part of each CDR3. Each record gives: clone size, J gene, D gene, V gene, CDR3 DNA, CDR3 protein. The D gene is left open where the match is weak. A row's size may be missing; if present it is once, few, many or a size class.

>few|TRBJ2-3|NA|TRBV3-1
TGTGCCAGCAGCCTGCGACTAGTTACAGATACGCAGTATTTT
CASSLRLVTDTQYF
>few|TRBJ1-2|NA|TRBV5-1
TGCGCCAGCAGCACAGGGACGTCGGTCTATGGCTACACCTTC
CASSTGTSVYGYTF
>NA|TRBJ2-1|TRBD2|TRBV7-2
TGTGCCAGCAGCTTAGTGGGACTAGGTCACAATGAGCAGTTCTTC
CASSLVGLGHNEQFF
>few|TRBJ2-1|NA|TRBV11-2
TGTGCCAGCAGCTTAGATCAGGGGGGTAGCTACAATGAGCAGTTCTTC
CASSLDQGGSYNEQFF
>NA|TRBJ2-4|NA|TRBV7-2
TGTGCCAGCAGCTTAGAAAACATTCAGTACTTC
CASSLENIQYF
>NA|TRBJ2-5|TRBD2|TRBV20-1
TGCAGTGCTAGAGCTAGCGGGGGGGAGACCCAGTACTTC
CSARASGGETQYF
>NA|TRBJ2-7|NA|TRBV6-1
TGTGCCAGCAGTAAACCCGATCCTTCGGAAAGGGGCGAGCAGTACTTC
CASSKPDPSERGEQYF
>NA|TRBJ1-3|NA|TRBV19
TGTGCCACCCAAGGGGATGGAAACACCATATATTTT
CATQGDGNTIYF
>NA|TRBJ1-2|NA|TRBV6-1
TGTGCCAGCAGTGAAGCGGGACGGGGATCTATCGGCTACACCTTC
CASSEAGRGSIGYTF
>few|TRBJ1-1|TRBD1|TRBV18
TGTGCCAGCTCACTTCTCATGGGACAGGCTGAAGCTTTCTTT
CASSLLMGQAEAFF
>NA|TRBJ2-7|TRBD1|TRBV6-6
TGTGCCAGCAGTTTGGGACAGGGAAACGAGCAGTACTTC
CASSLGQGNEQYF
>many|TRBJ1-4|TRBD1|TRBV28
TGTGCCAGCAGTTCTTATACAGGGGGCCTTGAAAAACTGTTTTTT
CASSSYTGGLEKLFF
>few|TRBJ2-2|NA|TRBV6-5
TGTGCCAGCAGCCGTGGGACACCGAACACCGGGGAGCTGTTTTTT
CASSRGTPNTGELFF
>NA|TRBJ1-2|NA|TRBV12-3/TRBV12-4
TGTGCCAGCGAGGGTGTTAACTATGGCTACACCTTC
CASEGVNYGYTF
>NA|TRBJ2-5|NA|TRBV5-8
TGTGCCAGCAGCCTGGAGGCGTACCAAGAGACCCAGTACTTC
CASSLEAYQETQYF
>NA|TRBJ2-5|NA|TRBV20-1
TGCAGTGCTAGGTCCTCCTTGGAGACCCAGTACTTC
CSARSSLETQYF
>few|TRBJ1-1|NA|TRBV7-2
TGTGCCAGCAGCTTAGAACCCCCTGAACAGGGAAGGAACACTGAAGCTTTCTTT
CASSLEPPEQGRNTEAFF
>few|TRBJ2-1|TRBD1|TRBV20-1
TGCAGTGCTCCTCCGCGACAGGGAGTTGGCAATGAGCAGTTCTTC
CSAPPRQGVGNEQFF
>few|TRBJ1-2|NA|TRBV6-2/TRBV6-3
TGTGCCAGCAGAAACAGGGATGGCTACACCTTC
CASRNRDGYTF
>NA|TRBJ2-5|TRBD2|TRBV20-1
TGCAGTGTCCCTGGCGGGGGAGAGACCCAGTACTTC
CSVPGGGETQYF
>NA|TRBJ2-5|TRBD2|TRBV12-3/TRBV12-4
TGTGCCAGCAGTTTTACTAGCGGGGGGTACAGGGAGTACTTC
CASSFTSGGYREYF
>few|TRBJ1-1|NA|TRBV27
TGTGCCAGCAGCTGGGAGGGTGGCGGCACTGAAGCTTTCTTT
CASSWEGGGTEAFF
>few|TRBJ2-1|NA|TRBV20-1
TGCAGTGCTGCCCGGGGGAGAGGCAGACCCGGATCGGATGAGCAGTTCTTC
CSAARGRGRPGSDEQFF
>many|TRBJ2-7|NA|TRBV12-3/TRBV12-4
TGTGCCAGCACCCTGACTCTTGCGACCTACGAGCAGTACTTC
CASTLTLATYEQYF
>NA|TRBJ2-4|TRBD1|TRBV7-9
TGTGCCAGCAGCTTAGCATCATTCGGACAGGGGGCAGTCAAAAACATTCAGTACTTC
CASSLASFGQGAVKNIQYF
>few|TRBJ1-1|NA|TRBV29-1
TGCAGCGTTGAACCGCACCGGGAAGCTTTCTTT
CSVEPHREAFF
>NA|TRBJ2-4|NA|TRBV4-3
TGCGCCAGCAGCCTTTCTACTACCAAAAACATTCAGTACTTC
CASSLSTTKNIQYF
>few|TRBJ2-5|TRBD2|TRBV7-8
TGTGCCAGCAGCCCTGGACTAGCGGGGGTGGGCGAGACCCAGTACTTC
CASSPGLAGVGETQYF
>NA|TRBJ2-7|TRBD1|TRBV6-5
TGTGCCAGCAGTTATAGAGCAGGACAGGGTTTTATTCGGGGCGAGCAGTACTTC
CASSYRAGQGFIRGEQYF
>NA|TRBJ1-4|NA|TRBV6-5
TGTGCCAGCACCCCGGAGAGGGGTGAAAAACTGTTTTTT
CASTPERGEKLFF
>many|TRBJ2-7|NA|TRBV7-3
TGTGCCAGCAGCTTAGGTCCAGGGGCCTACGAGCAGTACTTC
CASSLGPGAYEQYF
>NA|TRBJ2-5|NA|TRBV30
TGTGCCTGGGGGCTCCAAGAGACCCAGTACTTC
CAWGLQETQYF
>NA|TRBJ1-1|TRBD1|TRBV4-1
TGCGCCAGCAGCCAACCGACCGGGACAGTTAACACTGAAGCTTTCTTT
CASSQPTGTVNTEAFF